The 32 T cell receptor beta chains below come from one sample, sequenced in a study of shared clonotypes between healthy human individuals. TCRdb keeps only in-frame clones here, not all; method: immunoSEQ multiplex PCR. Of more than 400,000 clones listed, almost 97% are singletons. Sequenced sample: naive CD4+ T cells sorted from blood. Subset noted: CD45RA+ positively selected. The receptors derive from a woman in her twenties or thirties in good health.

The genes are TRBV6-1 and TRBJ2-1, with a tentative D call TRBD2 (6 bases). Germline CDR1 reads MNHNS; CDR2 reads SASEGT. The CDR3 has 17 amino acids. The ends were cut back, 3 bases at V and 2 bases at J, with 17 bases in the middle. CDR3 protein: CASSDEPGLRAYNEQFF. Here the CDR3 DNA reads TGTGCCAGCAGTGACGAACCGGGACTGCGAGCCTACAATGAGCAGTTCTTC.

This clone appeared a single time. The rearrangement joins TRBV7-9 to TRBJ1-4; 8 positions match TRBD1. Germline lookup yields CDR1 SEHNR and CDR2 FQNEAQ (reference sequence). This CDR3 has 14 residues. After removal of 1 base from V and 7 bases from J, the junction contained 2 bases not matched to a gene. The DNA of the CDR3 is TGTGCCAGCAGCTTAGTTGGGACAGGTGAAAAACTGTTTTTT. It translates to CASSLVGTGEKLFF.

The chain couples TRBV5-8 to TRBJ1-4, with TRBD1 identical over 11 bases. The germline CDR1 and CDR2 sequences are SGHTS and YDEGEE. Trimming removed 3 bases from V and 3 bases from J; junction bases left unmatched: 4. The CDR3 runs to 16 residues. The CDR3 loop reads CASSSGQGVPNEKLFF. The CDR3 region has the DNA TGTGCCAGCAGCTCGGGACAGGGGGTGCCTAATGAAAAACTGTTTTTT.

The chain combines TRBV29-1 with TRBJ2-7, with D perhaps given as TRBD1 or TRBD2 (5 bases each). Germline CDR1 and CDR2: SQVTM and ANQGSEA. The CDR3 spans 13 residues. CDR3 sequence (DNA): TGCGGCGGCGGTGAGGGGACCGTCTACGAGCAGTACTTC. Its translation is CGGGEGTVYEQYF.

The chain carries TRBV28 and TRBJ1-2; D gene uncertain. The CDR3 is made up of 14 amino acids. Germline CDR1 MDHEN, CDR2 SYDVKM. The germline V and J ends were trimmed by 5 bases and 6 bases, with 16 bases remaining between them. For the CDR3, the DNA is TGTGCCAGCAGTCCACCCAGTAGGAGGGATGGCTACACCTTC. It encodes CASSPPSRRDGYTF.

V gene TRBV19 combines with J gene TRBJ1-5; 10 bases are shared with TRBD1. CDR1 is LNHDA and CDR2 is SQIVND in the germline V gene (reference sequence). Germline trimming cut 5 bases from V and 4 bases from J; bases unmatched to any gene: 2. This CDR3 has 14 amino acids. The CDR3 nucleotides are TGTGCCAGTAGTGGGACAGGGGATAATCAGCCCCAGCATTTT. Residues: CASSGTGDNQPQHF. Full variable domain (outside the CDR3, taken from reference TRBV19 and TRBJ1-5): DGGITQSPKYLFRKEGQNVTLSCEQNLNHDAMYWYRQDPGQGLRLIYYSQIVNDFQKGDIAEGYSVSREKKESFPLTVTSAQKNPTAFYLCASSGTGDNQPQHFGDGTRLSIL.

J is TRBJ2-7 and V is TRBV13; D not certain. CDR3 length equals 12 residues. V was cut by 5 bases and J by 6 bases, with 11 bases left in between. From germline, CDR1 is PRHDT and CDR2 FYEKMQ (reference sequence). The CDR3 DNA reads TGTGCCAGCAGCCCTACGAGGAGCGAGCAGTACTTC. It encodes CASSPTRSEQYF.

The CDR3: CSVRTGGHYEQYF. DNA for the CDR3: TGCAGCGTTCGGACAGGGGGACACTACGAGCAGTACTTC. This chain links TRBV29-1 with TRBJ2-7, with 10 positions matching TRBD1. This CDR3 has 13 residues. Trimming at V came to 5 bases and at J to 3 bases, leaving 4 bases not matched to a gene. Germline loops: CDR1 SQVTM, CDR2 ANQGSEA.

The J gene is TRBJ2-2, the V gene TRBV20-1; D is perhaps TRBD1 (6 bases). CDR3 size: 10 residues. Germline lookup yields CDR1 DFQATT and CDR2 SNEGSKA (reference sequence). Trimming left V 6 bases short and J 8 bases short, with 7 bases between. CDR3 sequence reads: CSAGGGELFF. CDR3 DNA sequence: TGCAGTGCAGGGGGAGGGGAGCTGTTTTTT.

This chain links TRBV18 with TRBJ1-1, with TRBD1 identical over 7 bases. The CDR3 is 15 residues long. Germline CDR1 KGHSH, CDR2 LQKENI. V shed 4 bases, J shed 2 bases, and the junction held 7 bases outside the gene matches. In nucleotides, the CDR3 is TGTGCCAGCTCACGAGTGGGACAGTTAAACACTGAAGCTTTCTTT. It yields the protein CASSRVGQLNTEAFF.

This chain joins TRBV11-1 and TRBJ2-3, with D uncertain. The CDR3 is 13 amino acids. In germline, CDR1 is SGHAT, CDR2 FQDESV (reference sequence). V was pared by 2 bases and J by 3 bases, with 6 bases between. This chain's CDR3 is CASSLIGTDTQYF. The CDR3 DNA reads as TGTGCCAGCAGCTTAATTGGTACAGATACGCAGTATTTT.

The V gene is TRBV7-9, the J gene TRBJ2-7; D gene uncertain. Germline V gene data show CDR1 as SEHNR and CDR2 as FQNEAQ (reference sequence). Trimming cost V 1 base and J 7 bases, with 8 bases left between them. This CDR3 comprises 12 residues. DNA of the CDR3: TGTGCCAGCAGCTTAGTCTCTGGGGAGCAGTACTTC. Encoded protein: CASSLVSGEQYF.

CDR3 sequence: CASSLVGGSSTGELFF. The CDR3 coding sequence is TGTGCCAGCAGCTTAGTTGGGGGTTCGAGCACCGGGGAGCTGTTTTTT. The rearrangement uses TRBV11-3 and TRBJ2-2, with D possibly called TRBD1 or TRBD2 (5 bases each). Per germline, CDR1 SGHNT and CDR2 YENEEA. The CDR3 is 16 residues long. The germline V and J ends were trimmed by 1 base and 4 bases, with 13 bases remaining between them.

This clone was counted a single time. The rearrangement joins TRBV10-1 to TRBJ2-7; tentatively, D is TRBD1 or TRBD2 (5 bases each). Germline V gene lookup returns CDR1 WNHNN and CDR2 SYGVQD (reference sequence). The CDR3 has 16 residues. Deletions cut 1 base from V and 1 base from J, with 14 bases between. The CDR3 loop is CASSEYGAARSYEQYF. The CDR3 nucleotides are TGCGCCAGCAGTGAGTACGGGGCGGCCAGATCCTACGAGCAGTACTTC.

Turning to this clone: The germline gene is not matched at one end of the junction; a read error may be the cause. V gene TRBV6-1 combines with J gene TRBJ1-5; D is undetermined. The CDR3 is 12 amino acids. Germline CDR1 and CDR2: MNHNS and SASEGT. The CDR3 sequence: CAISAEAQPQHF. DNA for the CDR3: TGTGCCATCAGTGCGGAGGCTCAGCCCCAGCATTTT.

V and J are TRBV7-9 and TRBJ2-7; 8 bases agree with TRBD2. The CDR3 extends over 16 amino acids. Germline V gene data show CDR1 as SEHNR and CDR2 as FQNEAQ (reference sequence). The J segment lost 2 bases and the V segment lost 5 bases, leaving 11 bases of the junction unmatched. CDR3 in amino acids: CASSPLGREGAYEQYF. The DNA for the CDR3 is TGTGCCAGCAGCCCACTAGGCCGGGAGGGGGCCTACGAGCAGTACTTC.

The chain combines TRBV27 with TRBJ1-1; a weak D match, TRBD1 (6 bases). Trimming left V 2 bases short and J 3 bases short, with 19 bases between. This CDR3 spans 17 amino acids. Germline values: CDR1 MNHEY, CDR2 SMNVEV (reference sequence). This CDR3 is CASSLKRGGGLDTEAFF. The CDR3 coding sequence is TGTGCCAGCAGTTTAAAGAGAGGGGGTGGCCTGGACACTGAAGCTTTCTTT.

This chain connects TRBV5-4 to TRBJ2-7; D gene uncertain. Trimming left V 2 bases short and J 1 base short, with 7 bases between. The germline V gene encodes CDR1 SGHNT and CDR2 YYREEE (reference sequence). This CDR3 comprises 13 residues. The chain's CDR3 is CASSFITSYEQYF. The CDR3, as DNA: TGTGCCAGCAGCTTCATAACTTCCTACGAGCAGTACTTC.

The J gene is TRBJ2-7, the V gene TRBV30, with TRBD1 as a possible D gene (5 bases). Germline CDR1 and CDR2: GTSNPN and SVGIG (reference sequence). V was shortened by 6 bases and J by 3 bases, with 9 bases between the two germline ends. CDR3 length: 11 residues. CDR3 protein: CACRQFYEQYF. CDR3 nucleotides: TGTGCCTGCAGACAGTTCTACGAGCAGTACTTC.

The genes are TRBV10-3 and TRBJ2-5; 8 nucleotides agree with TRBD2. The DNA end favors TRBJ2-7, so the J call may be wrong. Germline assignment: CDR1 ENHRY and CDR2 SYGVKD. CDR3 length: 16 amino acids. The CDR3 nucleotides are TGTGCCATCAGTGAGCCTACTAGCGGTAAAACCTACGAGCAGTACTTC. Amino acids: CAISEPTSGKTYEQYF.

The chain employs TRBV28 and TRBJ2-3; maybe TRBD2 (6 bases). The germline CDR1 and CDR2 sequences are MDHEN and SYDVKM. CDR3 size: 15 residues. The V end was cut by 6 bases, the J end by 4 bases, with 17 bases between. This CDR3 is CASSSTRGNADTQYF. The CDR3 DNA follows: TGTGCCAGCAGCTCGACTAGGGGTAACGCAGATACGCAGTATTTT.

V and J are TRBV18 and TRBJ1-3, with D hard to call. Per the germline V gene, CDR1 is KGHSH and CDR2 is LQKENI. The length of the CDR3 is 14 residues. V lost 5 bases and J lost 1, with 9 bases in between. The CDR3 DNA is TGTGCCAGCTCAGGTGATCCTTCTGGAAACACCATATATTTT. Protein sequence: CASSGDPSGNTIYF.

This clone was seen only a few times. The chain has TRBV10-1 and TRBJ2-5; either TRBD1 or TRBD2 may fit D (5 bases each). The ends were cut back, 4 bases at V and 7 bases at J, with 13 bases in the middle. The CDR3 has 13 residues. Germline V CDR1 and CDR2: WNHNN, SYGVQD (reference sequence). The CDR3 reads CASSVGPPGTQYF. The CDR3 region has the DNA TGCGCCAGCAGTGTGGGACCCCCCGGGACCCAGTACTTC.

This rearrangement joins TRBV2 to TRBJ1-5, with D possibly being TRBD1 (5 bases). The V end lost 5 bases, the J end lost 11 bases, and 22 bases lay between the germline ends. This CDR3 has 15 residues. Germline V gene sequence: CDR1 SNHLY, CDR2 FYNNEI. The CDR3 loop reads CASSPGPSRDGAQHF. For the CDR3, the DNA is TGTGCCAGCAGTCCGGGACCAAGTCGGGACGGGGCCCAGCATTTT.

This clone was seen just once. This chain connects TRBV10-2 to TRBJ2-7; D possibly corresponds to TRBD2 (5 bases). This CDR3 has 11 amino acids. Trimming took off 10 bases at V and 0 bases at J, with 7 bases between the two ends. In germline, CDR1 is WSHSY, CDR2 SAAADI. The CDR3 coding sequence is TGCGCCACCGGGGACTCCTACGAGCAGTACTTC. Translation: CATGDSYEQYF.

The chain is built from TRBV18 and TRBJ2-2, with D unresolved. Trimming removed 2 bases at V and 5 bases at J, with 6 bases between. The CDR3 covers 13 residues. Germline CDR1 reads KGHSH; CDR2 reads LQKENI. CDR3 amino acids: CASSPWATGELFF. The CDR3 DNA reads TGTGCCAGCTCACCATGGGCGACCGGGGAGCTGTTTTTT.

This clone was found once. This chain uses TRBV15 with TRBJ2-7; D possibly uses TRBD1 or TRBD2 (5 bases each). The CDR3 loop spans 13 amino acids. Trimming cost V 9 bases and J 5 bases, with 17 bases left between them. Germline V gives CDR1 LNHNV, CDR2 YYDKDF (reference sequence). The CDR3 nucleotides are TGTGCCACGAAACGAGGGGCCCACGACGAGCAGTACTTC. Its translation is CATKRGAHDEQYF.

The chain employs TRBV14 and TRBJ2-1; TRBD2 might be the D (7 bases). The CDR3 is made up of 13 amino acids. Germline V gives CDR1 SGHDN, CDR2 FVKESK. V shed 1 base and J shed 12 bases, with 13 bases lying between them. DNA for the CDR3: TGTGCCAGCAGCCAAGGGGACGGGGGGCGGCAGTTCTTC. Translating gives CASSQGDGGRQFF.

The chain couples TRBV18 to TRBJ2-1, with 10 bases matching TRBD2. CDR3 length: 15 amino acids. Trimming cost V 6 bases and J 7 bases; bases outside gene matches: 9. In germline, CDR1 is KGHSH, CDR2 LQKENI. Here the CDR3 reads CASSLLAGVVNEQFF. CDR3 DNA: TGTGCCAGCTCTCTCCTAGCGGGAGTTGTTAATGAGCAGTTCTTC.

This chain links TRBV21-1 with TRBJ1-5. TRBV21-1 is a recognized pseudogene. The CDR3 extends over 14 amino acids. The CDR3, as DNA: TGTGCCAGCAGTCGGACCCTCTCAAGTCAGCCCCAGCATTTT. Encoded protein: CASSRTLSSQPQHF.

This chain uses TRBV7-2 with TRBJ2-7; D call uncertain. This CDR3 has 15 residues. Trimming left V 6 bases short and J 0 bases short, with 15 bases between. CDR1 and CDR2 from the germline V gene are SGHTA and FQGNSA. CDR3 region: CASSSVRLTSYEQYF. In DNA, the CDR3 is TGTGCCAGCAGTTCCGTGAGACTCACCTCCTACGAGCAGTACTTC.

The rearrangement joins TRBV28 to TRBJ2-7; 9 bases map to TRBD2. Unmatched junction bases numbered 9, after V lost 5 bases and J lost 4 bases. From germline, CDR1 is MDHEN and CDR2 SYDVKM. There are 15 residues in the CDR3. CDR3 in amino acids: CASSPNHSGSYEQYF. As DNA, the CDR3 is TGTGCCAGCAGTCCCAACCATAGCGGGAGTTACGAGCAGTACTTC.